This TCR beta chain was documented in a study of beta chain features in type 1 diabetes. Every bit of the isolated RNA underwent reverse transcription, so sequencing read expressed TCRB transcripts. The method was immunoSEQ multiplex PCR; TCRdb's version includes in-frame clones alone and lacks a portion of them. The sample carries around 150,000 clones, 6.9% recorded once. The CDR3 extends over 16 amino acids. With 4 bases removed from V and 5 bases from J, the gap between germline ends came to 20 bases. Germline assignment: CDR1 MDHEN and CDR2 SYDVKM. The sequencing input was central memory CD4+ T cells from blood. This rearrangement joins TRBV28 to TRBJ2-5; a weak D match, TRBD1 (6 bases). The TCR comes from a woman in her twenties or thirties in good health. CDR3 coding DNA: TGTGCCAGCAGTTCCTCTGCCGCCCAGGGGACCGAGACCCAGTACTTC. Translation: CASSSSAAQGTETQYF.